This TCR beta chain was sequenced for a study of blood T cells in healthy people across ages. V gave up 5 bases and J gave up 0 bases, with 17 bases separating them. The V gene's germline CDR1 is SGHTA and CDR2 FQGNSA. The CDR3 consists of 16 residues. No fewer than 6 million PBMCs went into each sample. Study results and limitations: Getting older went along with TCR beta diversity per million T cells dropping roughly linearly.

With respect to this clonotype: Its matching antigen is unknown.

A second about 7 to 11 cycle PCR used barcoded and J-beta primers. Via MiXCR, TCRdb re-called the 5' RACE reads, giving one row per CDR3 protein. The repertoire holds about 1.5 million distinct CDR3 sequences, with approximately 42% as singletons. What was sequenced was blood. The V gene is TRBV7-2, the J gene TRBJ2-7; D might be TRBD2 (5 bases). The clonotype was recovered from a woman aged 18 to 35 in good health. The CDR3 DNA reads TGTGCCAGCAGCCCACGAACGGGAATGAGCTCCTACGAGCAGTACTTC. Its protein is CASSPRTGMSSYEQYF.